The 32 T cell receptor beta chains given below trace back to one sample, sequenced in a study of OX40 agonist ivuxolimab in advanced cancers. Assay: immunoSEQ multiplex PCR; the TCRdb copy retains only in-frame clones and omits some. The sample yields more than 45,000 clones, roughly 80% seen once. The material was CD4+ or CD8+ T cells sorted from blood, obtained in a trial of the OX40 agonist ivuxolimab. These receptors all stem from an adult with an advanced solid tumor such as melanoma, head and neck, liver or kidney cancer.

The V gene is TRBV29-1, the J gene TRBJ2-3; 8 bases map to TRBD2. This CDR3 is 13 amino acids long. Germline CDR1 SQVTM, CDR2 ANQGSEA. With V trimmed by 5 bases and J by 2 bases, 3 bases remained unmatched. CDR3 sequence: CSVLAGITDTQYF. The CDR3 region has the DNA TGCAGCGTTTTAGCGGGAATCACAGATACGCAGTATTTT.

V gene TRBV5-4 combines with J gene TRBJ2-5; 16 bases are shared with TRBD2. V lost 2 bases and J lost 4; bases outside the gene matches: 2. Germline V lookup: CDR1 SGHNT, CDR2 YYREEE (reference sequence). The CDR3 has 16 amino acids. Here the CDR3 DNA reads TGTGCCAGCAGCTTTGGGACTAGCGGGAGGGGAGAGACCCAGTACTTC. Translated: CASSFGTSGRGETQYF.

Written as DNA, the CDR3 is TGTGCCAGCAGCCAGGGACTAGCGGTCGATGAGCAGTTCTTC. This encodes CASSQGLAVDEQFF. The chain has TRBV7-2 and TRBJ2-1; TRBD2 agrees at 11 bases. CDR1 SGHTA and CDR2 FQGNSA come from the germline V gene. The V segment lost 5 bases and the J segment 8 bases; nucleotides outside the gene matches: 5. CDR3 length equals 14 residues.

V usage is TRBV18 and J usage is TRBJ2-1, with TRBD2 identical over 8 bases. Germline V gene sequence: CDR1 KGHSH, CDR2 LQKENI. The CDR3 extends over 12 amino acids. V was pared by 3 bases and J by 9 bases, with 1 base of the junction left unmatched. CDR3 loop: CASSPREGEQFF. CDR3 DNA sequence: TGTGCCAGCTCACCTCGGGAGGGTGAGCAGTTCTTC. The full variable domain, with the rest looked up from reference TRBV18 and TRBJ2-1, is NAGVMQNPRHLVRRRGQEARLRCSPMKGHSHVYWYRQLPEEGLKFMVYLQKENIIDESGMPKERFSAEFPKEGPSILRIQQVVRGDSAAYFCASSPREGEQFFGPGTRLTVL.

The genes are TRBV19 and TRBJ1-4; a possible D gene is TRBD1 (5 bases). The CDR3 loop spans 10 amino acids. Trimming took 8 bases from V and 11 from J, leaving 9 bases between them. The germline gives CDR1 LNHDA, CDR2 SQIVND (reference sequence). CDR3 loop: CASWRGKLFF. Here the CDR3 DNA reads TGTGCCAGTTGGAGGGGTAAACTGTTTTTT. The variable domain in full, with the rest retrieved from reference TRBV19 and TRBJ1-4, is DGGITQSPKYLFRKEGQNVTLSCEQNLNHDAMYWYRQDPGQGLRLIYYSQIVNDFQKGDIAEGYSVSREKKESFPLTVTSAQKNPTAFYLCASWRGKLFFGSGTQLSVL.

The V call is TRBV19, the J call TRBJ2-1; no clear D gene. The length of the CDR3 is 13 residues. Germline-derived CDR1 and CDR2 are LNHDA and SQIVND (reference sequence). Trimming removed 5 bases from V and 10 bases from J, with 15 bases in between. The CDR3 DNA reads TGTGCCAGTAGTCCTGCTAGATCGGGCGAGCAGTTCTTC. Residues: CASSPARSGEQFF.

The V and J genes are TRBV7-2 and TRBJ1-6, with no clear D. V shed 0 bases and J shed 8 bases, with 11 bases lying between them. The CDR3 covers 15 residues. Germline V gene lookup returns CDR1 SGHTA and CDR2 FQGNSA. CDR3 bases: TGTGCCAGCAGCTTAGCATTCAGTTTTTATTCACCCCTCCACTTT. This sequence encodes CASSLAFSFYSPLHF. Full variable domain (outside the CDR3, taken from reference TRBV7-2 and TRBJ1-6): GAGVSQSPSNKVTEKGKDVELRCDPISGHTALYWYRQSLGQGLEFLIYFQGNSAPDKSGLPSDRFSAERTGGSVSTLTIQRTQQEDSAVYLCASSLAFSFYSPLHFGNGTRLTVT.

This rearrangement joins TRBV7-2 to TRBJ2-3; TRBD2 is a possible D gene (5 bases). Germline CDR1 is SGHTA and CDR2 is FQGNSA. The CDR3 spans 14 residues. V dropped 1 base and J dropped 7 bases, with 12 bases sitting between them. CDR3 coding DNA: TGTGCCAGCAGCTTAGGAGTCGGCGGGTATACGCAGTATTTT. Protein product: CASSLGVGGYTQYF.

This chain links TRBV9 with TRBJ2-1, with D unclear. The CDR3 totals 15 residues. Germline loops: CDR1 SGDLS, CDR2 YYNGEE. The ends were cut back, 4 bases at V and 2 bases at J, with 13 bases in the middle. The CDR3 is CASSPGSVTYNEQFF. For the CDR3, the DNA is TGTGCCAGCAGCCCCGGCTCGGTTACCTACAATGAGCAGTTCTTC.

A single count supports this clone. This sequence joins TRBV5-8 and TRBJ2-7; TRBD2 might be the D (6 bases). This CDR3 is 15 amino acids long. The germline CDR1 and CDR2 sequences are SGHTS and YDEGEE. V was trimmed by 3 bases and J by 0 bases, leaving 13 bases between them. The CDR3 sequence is CASSWGLQSSYEQYF. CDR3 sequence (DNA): TGTGCCAGCAGCTGGGGACTCCAGAGCTCCTACGAGCAGTACTTC.

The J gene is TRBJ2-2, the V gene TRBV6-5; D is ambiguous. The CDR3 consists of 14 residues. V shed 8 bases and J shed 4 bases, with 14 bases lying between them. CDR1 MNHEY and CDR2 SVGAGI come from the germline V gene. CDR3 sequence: CASGSQTPTGELFF. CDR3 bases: TGTGCCAGCGGTTCCCAAACGCCCACCGGGGAGCTGTTTTTT.

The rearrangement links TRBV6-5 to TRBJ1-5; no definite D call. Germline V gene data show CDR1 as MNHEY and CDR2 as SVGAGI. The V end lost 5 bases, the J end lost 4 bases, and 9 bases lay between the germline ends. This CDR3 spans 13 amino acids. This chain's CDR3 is CASSEARNQPQHF. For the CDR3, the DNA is TGTGCCAGCAGTGAAGCGAGGAATCAGCCCCAGCATTTT.

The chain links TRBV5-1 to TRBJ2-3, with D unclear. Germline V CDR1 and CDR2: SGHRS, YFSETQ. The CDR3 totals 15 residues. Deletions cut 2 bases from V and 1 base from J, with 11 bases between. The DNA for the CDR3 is TGCGCCAGCAGCTTAGTTTGGCAGGGCACAGATACGCAGTATTTT. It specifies CASSLVWQGTDTQYF.

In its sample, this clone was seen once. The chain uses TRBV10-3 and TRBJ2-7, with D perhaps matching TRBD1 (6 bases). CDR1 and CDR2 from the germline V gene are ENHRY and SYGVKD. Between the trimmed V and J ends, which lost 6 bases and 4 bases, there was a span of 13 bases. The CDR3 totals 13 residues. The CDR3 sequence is CAIRDSTIYEQYF. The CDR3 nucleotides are TGTGCCATCAGGGACAGTACAATTTACGAGCAGTACTTC.

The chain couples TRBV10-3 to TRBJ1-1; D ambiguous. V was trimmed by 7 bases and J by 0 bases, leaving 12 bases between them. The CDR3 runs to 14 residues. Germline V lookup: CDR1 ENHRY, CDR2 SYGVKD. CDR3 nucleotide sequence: TGTGCCATCAAGAATTCCAACATGAACACTGAAGCTTTCTTT. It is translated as CAIKNSNMNTEAFF.

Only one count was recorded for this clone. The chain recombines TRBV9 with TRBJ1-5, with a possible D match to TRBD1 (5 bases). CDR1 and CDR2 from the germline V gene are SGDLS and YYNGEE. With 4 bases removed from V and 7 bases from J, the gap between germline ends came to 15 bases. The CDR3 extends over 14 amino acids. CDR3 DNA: TGTGCCAGCAGCCTGCAGGGTGGGAAGCAGCCCCAGCATTTT. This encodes CASSLQGGKQPQHF.

Written as DNA, the CDR3 is TGTGCCAGTAGTATTACCGACAGGCGGAATCAGCCCCAGCATTTT. This encodes CASSITDRRNQPQHF. The V call is TRBV19, the J call TRBJ1-5, with a weak D call TRBD1 (6 bases). The CDR3 is 15 amino acids. CDR1 is LNHDA and CDR2 is SQIVND in the germline V gene (reference sequence). V lost 3 bases and J 4 bases, leaving 13 bases between the germline ends.

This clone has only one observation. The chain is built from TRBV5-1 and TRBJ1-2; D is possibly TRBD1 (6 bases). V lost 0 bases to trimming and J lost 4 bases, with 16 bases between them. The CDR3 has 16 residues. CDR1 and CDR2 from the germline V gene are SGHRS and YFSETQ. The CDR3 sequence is CASSLGLRQVPYGYTF. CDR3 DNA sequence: TGCGCCAGCAGCTTGGGTCTTAGACAGGTACCCTATGGCTACACCTTC.

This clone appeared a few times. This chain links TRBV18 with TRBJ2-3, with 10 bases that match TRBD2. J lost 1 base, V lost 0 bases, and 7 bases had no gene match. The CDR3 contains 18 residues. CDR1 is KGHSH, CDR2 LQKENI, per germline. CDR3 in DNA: TGTGCCAGCTCACCACCGGCACTAGCGGGGTCACGCACAGATACGCAGTATTTT. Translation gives CASSPPALAGSRTDTQYF.

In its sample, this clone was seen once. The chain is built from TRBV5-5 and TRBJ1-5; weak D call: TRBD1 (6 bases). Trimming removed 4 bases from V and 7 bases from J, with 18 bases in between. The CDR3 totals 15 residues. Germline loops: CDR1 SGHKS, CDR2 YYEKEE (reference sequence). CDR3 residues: CASSTTGALGQPQHF. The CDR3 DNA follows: TGTGCCAGCAGCACAACGGGGGCCCTCGGGCAGCCCCAGCATTTT.

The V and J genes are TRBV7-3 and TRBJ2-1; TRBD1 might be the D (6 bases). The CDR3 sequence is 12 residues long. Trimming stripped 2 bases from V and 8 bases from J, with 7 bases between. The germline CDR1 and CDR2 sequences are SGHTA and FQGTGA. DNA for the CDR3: TGTGCCAGCAGCTTAGGACAGCATGAGCAGTTCTTC. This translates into CASSLGQHEQFF.

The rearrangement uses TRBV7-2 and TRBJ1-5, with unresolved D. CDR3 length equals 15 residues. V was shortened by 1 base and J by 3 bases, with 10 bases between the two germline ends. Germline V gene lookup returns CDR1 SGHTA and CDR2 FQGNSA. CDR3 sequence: CASSLENSLNQPQHF. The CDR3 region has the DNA TGTGCCAGCAGCTTAGAGAACAGCCTCAATCAGCCCCAGCATTTT.

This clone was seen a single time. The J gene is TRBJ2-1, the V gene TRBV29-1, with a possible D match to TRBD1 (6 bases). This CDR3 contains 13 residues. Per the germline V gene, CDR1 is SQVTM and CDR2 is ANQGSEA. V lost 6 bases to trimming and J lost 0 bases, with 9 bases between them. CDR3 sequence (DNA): TGCAGCGTGCGACAGGACTCCTACAATGAGCAGTTCTTC. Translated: CSVRQDSYNEQFF.

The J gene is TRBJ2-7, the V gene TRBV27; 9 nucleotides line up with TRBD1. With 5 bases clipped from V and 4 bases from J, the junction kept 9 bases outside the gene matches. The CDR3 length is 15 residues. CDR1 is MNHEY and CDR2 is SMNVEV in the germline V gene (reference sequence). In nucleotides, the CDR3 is TGTGCCAGCAGTCCCGGGGGGACAGGGTCTTACGAGCAGTACTTC. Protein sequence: CASSPGGTGSYEQYF.

CDR3 loop: CASRLSGRGETQYF. For the CDR3, the DNA is TGTGCCAGCAGACTTAGCGGGAGGGGGGAGACCCAGTACTTC. The V gene is TRBV6-5, the J gene TRBJ2-5; 11 bases line up with TRBD2. Germline-derived CDR1 and CDR2 are MNHEY and SVGAGI. After removal of 6 bases from V and 5 bases from J, the junction contained 5 bases not matched to a gene. The CDR3 loop spans 14 amino acids.

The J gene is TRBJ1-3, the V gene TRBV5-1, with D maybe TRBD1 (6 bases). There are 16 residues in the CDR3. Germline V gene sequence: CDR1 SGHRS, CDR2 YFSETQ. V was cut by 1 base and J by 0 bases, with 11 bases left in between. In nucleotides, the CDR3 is TGCGCCAGCAGCTTGAGAACAGGGAGCTCTGGAAACACCATATATTTT. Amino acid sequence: CASSLRTGSSGNTIYF.

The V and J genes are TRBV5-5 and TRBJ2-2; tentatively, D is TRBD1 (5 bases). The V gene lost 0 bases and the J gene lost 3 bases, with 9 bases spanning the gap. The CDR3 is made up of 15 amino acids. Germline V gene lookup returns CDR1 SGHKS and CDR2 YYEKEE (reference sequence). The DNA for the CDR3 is TGTGCCAGCAGCTTGGAGGCCAGGGACACCGGGGAGCTGTTTTTT. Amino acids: CASSLEARDTGELFF.

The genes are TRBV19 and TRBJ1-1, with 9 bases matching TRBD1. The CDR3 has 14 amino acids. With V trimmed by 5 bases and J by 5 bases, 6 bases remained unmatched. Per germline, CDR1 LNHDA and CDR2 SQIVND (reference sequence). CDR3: CASSAQGAVTEAFF. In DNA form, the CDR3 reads TGTGCCAGTAGTGCACAGGGGGCGGTAACTGAAGCTTTCTTT.

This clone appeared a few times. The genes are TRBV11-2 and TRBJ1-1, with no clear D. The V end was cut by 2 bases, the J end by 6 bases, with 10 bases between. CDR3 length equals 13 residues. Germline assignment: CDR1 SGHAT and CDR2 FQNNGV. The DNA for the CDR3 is TGTGCCAGCAGCTTATCGGAGGGAGCTGAAGCTTTCTTT. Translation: CASSLSEGAEAFF.

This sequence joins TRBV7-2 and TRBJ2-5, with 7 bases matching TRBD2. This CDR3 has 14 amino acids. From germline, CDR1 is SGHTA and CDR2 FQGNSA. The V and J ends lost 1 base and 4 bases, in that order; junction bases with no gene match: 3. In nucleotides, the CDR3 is TGTGCCAGCAGCTTAGTTGCGGGAGCAGAGACCCAGTACTTC. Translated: CASSLVAGAETQYF.

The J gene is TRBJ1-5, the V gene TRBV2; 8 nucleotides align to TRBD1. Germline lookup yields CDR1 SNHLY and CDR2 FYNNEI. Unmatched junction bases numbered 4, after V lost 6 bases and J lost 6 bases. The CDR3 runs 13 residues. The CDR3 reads CASRPQGVQPQHF. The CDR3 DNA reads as TGTGCCAGCAGACCACAGGGGGTTCAGCCCCAGCATTTT.

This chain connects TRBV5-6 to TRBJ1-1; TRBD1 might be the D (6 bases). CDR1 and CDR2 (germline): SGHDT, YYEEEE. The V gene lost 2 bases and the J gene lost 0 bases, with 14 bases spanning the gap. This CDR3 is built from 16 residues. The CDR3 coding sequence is TGTGCCAGCAGCTTTTGGTTGGGGACAATGAACACTGAAGCTTTCTTT. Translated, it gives CASSFWLGTMNTEAFF.